What follows is one TCR beta chain and its context. Its specificity is not known. Using RNA template, CDR3s of TCR alpha and beta were amplified with iRepertoire arm-PCR. Tissue mRNA or PBMC total RNA, roughly 85-450 ng, went into one-step reverse transcription and amplification. A single record per CDR3 protein comes from TCRdb applying MiXCR to the multiplex PCR reads. Found here are some 150,000 distinct CDR3 sequences, approximately 39% of them singletons; the top ten hold over 15%. This record belongs to a study of glioma-infiltrating T cells. Notes on the study in general: Gliomas, especially low-grade, showed above-expected tissue-blood divergence; non-neoplastic patients showed below. Only very few CDR3 sequences appeared in both tissue and blood.

Sequencing was carried out using glioma tissue, nonneoplastic brain tissue, or PBMCs (not recorded which). The clonotype comes from a human donor with low-grade glioma or glioblastoma, undergoing nonglioma brain surgery, or in good health (not recorded which).

CDR3 loop: CSVDSGPETQYF. The CDR3 coding sequence is TGCAGCGTTGATTCGGGGCCAGAGACCCAGTACTTC. V is TRBV29-1 and J is TRBJ2-5; possibly TRBD1 or TRBD2 for D (5 bases each). V was clipped by 3 bases and J by 4 bases, with 9 bases between them. The CDR3 is 12 amino acids. Per germline, CDR1 SQVTM and CDR2 ANQGSEA.